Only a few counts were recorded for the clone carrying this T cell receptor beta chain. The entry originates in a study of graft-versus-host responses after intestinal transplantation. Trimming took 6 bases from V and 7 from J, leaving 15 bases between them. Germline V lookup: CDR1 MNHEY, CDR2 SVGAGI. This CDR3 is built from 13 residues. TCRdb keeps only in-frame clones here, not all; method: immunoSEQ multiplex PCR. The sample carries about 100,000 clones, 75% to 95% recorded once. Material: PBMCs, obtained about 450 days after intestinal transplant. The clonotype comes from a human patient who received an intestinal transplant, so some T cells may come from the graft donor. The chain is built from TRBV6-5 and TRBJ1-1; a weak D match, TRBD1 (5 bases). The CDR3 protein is CASRRGERVEAFF. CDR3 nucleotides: TGTGCCAGCAGGAGAGGGGAGAGGGTTGAAGCTTTCTTT.